The 4 T cell receptor delta chains listed next were all sequenced from one sample in a study of gamma-delta chains in newborns, infants, children. TCRdb re-processed the reads via CATT. This sample carries thousands of delta-chain clones, around 0.55% of them seen once, and the ten largest clones take about a sixth. Sequenced material: blood. The origin of the receptors is a child who was a newborn, infant or young child, either healthy, febrile or measles-vaccinated (not recorded which).

Only a few counts were recorded for this clone. TCRdb's entry gives the protein of a much larger clone, which mismatches this DNA's translation at residue 7, likely from a read error; the protein reported here is translated from the DNA. The chain links TRDV2 to TRDJ3; 7 nucleotides align to TRDD3. V dropped 3 bases and J dropped 0; count of bases not matched to a gene: 1. Per the germline V gene, CDR1 is GEAIGNYY and CDR2 is EKD. The CDR3 is 16 amino acids. The CDR3 region has the DNA TGTGCCTGTGACGGGATACTCTCCTGGGACACCCGACAGATGTTTTTC. It is translated as CACDGILSWDTRQMFF.

To note about this clone: A much larger clone is a single base away; this may be a read error. V gene TRDV2 combines with J gene TRDJ3; 8 nucleotides line up with TRDD3. CDR1 and CDR2 (germline): GEAIGNYY, EKD. There are 21 residues in the CDR3. The CDR3 reads CACGTADWGFSHSWDTRQMFF. Written as DNA, the CDR3 is TGTGCCTGTGGCACCGCGGACTGGGGGTTCTCCCACTCCTGGGACACCCGACAGATGTTTTTC.

Comments on this clone: A much larger clone sits a single nucleotide away, making a read error possible. Other nucleotide sequences in the sample specify the same CDR3. This chain connects TRDV2 to TRDJ3; unclear D gene. The CDR3 is 17 amino acids. CDR1 GEAIGNYY and CDR2 EKD come from the germline V gene. Trimming cost V 0 bases and J 2 bases, with 10 bases left between them. The CDR3 loop reads CACDTAGIPWDTRQMFF. The CDR3 nucleotides are TGTGCCTGTGACACCGCGGGTATACCCTGGGACACCCGACAGATGTTTTTC.

This clone has more than one count but fewer than ten. A read error may be the cause here, since a much bigger clone is one base away. Other DNA variants within this sample encode the same CDR3. The chain uses TRDV2 and TRDJ3; D not certain. From germline, CDR1 is GEAIGNYY and CDR2 EKD. The CDR3 consists of 21 residues. Trimming took off 1 base at V and 4 bases at J, with 25 bases between the two ends. The CDR3 DNA reads TGTGCCTGTGACACTACTCCTTTCATAGGAGGCAGCTCTTGGGACACCCGACAGATGTTTTTC. Translation gives CACDTTPFIGGSSWDTRQMFF.